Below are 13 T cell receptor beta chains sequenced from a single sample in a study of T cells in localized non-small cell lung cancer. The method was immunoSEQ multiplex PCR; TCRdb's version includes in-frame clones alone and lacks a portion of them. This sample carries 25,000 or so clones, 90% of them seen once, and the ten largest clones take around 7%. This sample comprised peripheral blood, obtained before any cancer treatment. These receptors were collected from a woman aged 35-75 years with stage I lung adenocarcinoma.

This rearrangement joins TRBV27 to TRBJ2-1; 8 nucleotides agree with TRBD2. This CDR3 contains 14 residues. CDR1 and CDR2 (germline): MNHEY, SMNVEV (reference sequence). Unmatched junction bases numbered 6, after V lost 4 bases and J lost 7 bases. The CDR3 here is CASSSPGLGNEQFF. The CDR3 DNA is TGTGCCAGCAGTTCACCGGGACTAGGGAATGAGCAGTTCTTC.

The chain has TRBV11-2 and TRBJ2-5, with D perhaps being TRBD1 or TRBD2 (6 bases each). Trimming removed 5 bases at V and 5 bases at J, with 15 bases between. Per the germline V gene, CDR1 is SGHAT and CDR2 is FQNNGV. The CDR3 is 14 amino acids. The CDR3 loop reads CASSQSRGLETQYF. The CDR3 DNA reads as TGTGCCAGCAGCCAGAGTCGGGGGCTGGAGACCCAGTACTTC.

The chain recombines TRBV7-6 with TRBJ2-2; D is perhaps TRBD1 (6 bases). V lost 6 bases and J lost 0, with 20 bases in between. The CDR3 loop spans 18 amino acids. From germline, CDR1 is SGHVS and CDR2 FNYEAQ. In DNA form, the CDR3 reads TGTGCCAGCAGTCAGACCCCGGGACAAATCGCGAACACCGGGGAGCTGTTTTTT. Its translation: CASSQTPGQIANTGELFF.

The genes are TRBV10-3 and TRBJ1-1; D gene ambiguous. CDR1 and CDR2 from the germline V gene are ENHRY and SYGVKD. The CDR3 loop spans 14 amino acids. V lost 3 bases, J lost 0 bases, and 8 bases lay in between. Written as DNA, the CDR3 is TGTGCCATCAGTGACTCACACATGAACACTGAAGCTTTCTTT. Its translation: CAISDSHMNTEAFF.

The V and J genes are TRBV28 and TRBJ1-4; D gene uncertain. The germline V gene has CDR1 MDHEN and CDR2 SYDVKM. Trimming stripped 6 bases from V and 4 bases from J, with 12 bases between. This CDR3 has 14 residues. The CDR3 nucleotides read TGTGCCAGCAGATCCCCAAGGATTAATGAAAAACTGTTTTTT. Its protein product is CASRSPRINEKLFF.

The CDR3 spells CASSSRTGDQFF. Here the CDR3 DNA reads TGTGCCAGCAGCTCCCGGACAGGGGACCAGTTCTTC. The chain joins TRBV6-5 to TRBJ2-1; 9 positions agree with TRBD1. The CDR3 consists of 12 residues. Germline lookup yields CDR1 MNHEY and CDR2 SVGAGI. With V trimmed by 6 bases and J by 13 bases, 7 bases remained unmatched.

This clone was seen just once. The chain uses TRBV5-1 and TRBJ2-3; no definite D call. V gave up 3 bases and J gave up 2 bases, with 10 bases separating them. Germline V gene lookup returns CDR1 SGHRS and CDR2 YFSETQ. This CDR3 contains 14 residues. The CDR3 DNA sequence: TGCGCCAGCAGCTCCCCCGGAGCCACAGATACGCAGTATTTT. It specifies CASSSPGATDTQYF.

This CDR3 reads CASSLGGSNTEAFF. In nucleotides, the CDR3 is TGTGCCAGCAGCTTAGGCGGGTCGAACACTGAAGCTTTCTTT. The chain combines TRBV11-3 with TRBJ1-1; D remains unclear. In germline, CDR1 is SGHNT, CDR2 YENEEA. V was shortened by 1 base and J by 1 base, with 7 bases between the two germline ends. CDR3 length equals 14 residues.

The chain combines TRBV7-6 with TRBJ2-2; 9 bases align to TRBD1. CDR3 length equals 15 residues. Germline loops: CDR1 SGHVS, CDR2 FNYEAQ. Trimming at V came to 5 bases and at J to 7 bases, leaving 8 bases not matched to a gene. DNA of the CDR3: TGTGCCAGCAGCCGTACGACAGGGGGGATCGGGGAGCTGTTTTTT. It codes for CASSRTTGGIGELFF.

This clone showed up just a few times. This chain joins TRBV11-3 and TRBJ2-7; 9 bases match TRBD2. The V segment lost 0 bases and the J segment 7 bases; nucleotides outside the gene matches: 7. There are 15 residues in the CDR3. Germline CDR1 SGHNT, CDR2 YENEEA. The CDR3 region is CASSLEVAGESEQYF. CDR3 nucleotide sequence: TGTGCCAGCAGCTTAGAAGTAGCGGGAGAGAGTGAGCAGTACTTC.

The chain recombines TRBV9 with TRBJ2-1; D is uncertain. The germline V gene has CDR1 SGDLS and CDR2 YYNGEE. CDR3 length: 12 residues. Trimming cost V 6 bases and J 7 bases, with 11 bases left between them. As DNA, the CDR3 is TGTGCCAGCATTTCCCTCCCAAATGAGCAGTTCTTC. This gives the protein CASISLPNEQFF.

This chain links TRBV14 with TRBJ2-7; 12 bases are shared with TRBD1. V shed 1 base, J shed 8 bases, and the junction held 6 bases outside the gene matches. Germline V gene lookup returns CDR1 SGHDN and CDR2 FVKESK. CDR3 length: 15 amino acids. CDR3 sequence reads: CASSQGGTGGRKQYF. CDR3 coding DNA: TGTGCCAGCAGCCAAGGGGGGACAGGGGGCCGAAAGCAGTACTTC.

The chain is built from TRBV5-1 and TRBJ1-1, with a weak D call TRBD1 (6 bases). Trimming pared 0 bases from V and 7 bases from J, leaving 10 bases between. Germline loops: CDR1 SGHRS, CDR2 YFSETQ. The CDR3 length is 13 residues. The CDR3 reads CASSLEGVSEAFF. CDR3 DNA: TGCGCCAGCAGCTTGGAGGGGGTTAGTGAAGCTTTCTTT.